This is a list of T cell receptor beta chains from one sample in a study of a mutant IDH1 vaccine in newly diagnosed glioma. Their recognized antigens are unknown. Method: immunoSEQ multiplex PCR; TCRdb's copy keeps in-frame clones and lacks some. The data hold 39,000 or so clones, with around 82% observed a single time. Source: PBMCs, taken from a glioma patient whose treatment included an IDH1 peptide vaccine. These receptors were collected from a man in his forties with glioma. Both conserved end residues are part of each CDR3. Each record gives: CDR3 protein, CDR3 length, J gene, V gene, clone size. Size is stated for part of the rows, as once, few or many counts, or as a class when the clone is expanded.

CDR3aa: CASSSEQGLSPLHF; len: 14; j_gene: TRBJ1-6; v_gene: TRBV6-5; abundance: -
CDR3aa: CASSLTGLTEAFF; len: 13; j_gene: TRBJ1-1; v_gene: TRBV27; abundance: -
CDR3aa: CASSQVGTSGDEQYF; len: 15; j_gene: TRBJ2-7; v_gene: TRBV4-1; abundance: -
CDR3aa: CASSSAARGPEQYF; len: 14; j_gene: TRBJ2-7; v_gene: TRBV5-6; abundance: -
CDR3aa: CAWSRGAGGTDTQYF; len: 15; j_gene: TRBJ2-3; v_gene: TRBV30; abundance: -
CDR3aa: CASSRNRDSNQPQHF; len: 15; j_gene: TRBJ1-5; v_gene: TRBV4-1; abundance: few
CDR3aa: CASSHGGRNEQFF; len: 13; j_gene: TRBJ2-1; v_gene: TRBV14; abundance: -
CDR3aa: CASSQEFGRRTQSEAFF; len: 17; j_gene: TRBJ1-1; v_gene: TRBV14; abundance: -
CDR3aa: CASSLGGTVDYEQYF; len: 15; j_gene: TRBJ2-7; v_gene: TRBV11-2; abundance: -
CDR3aa: CASSSDGSLGELFF; len: 14; j_gene: TRBJ2-2; v_gene: TRBV13; abundance: -
CDR3aa: CASSLSRQGLNYGYTF; len: 16; j_gene: TRBJ1-2; v_gene: TRBV27; abundance: -
CDR3aa: CASSPAGGYNEQFF; len: 14; j_gene: TRBJ2-1; v_gene: TRBV18; abundance: few
CDR3aa: CAWSRRGPGVTYNSPLHF; len: 18; j_gene: TRBJ1-6; v_gene: TRBV30; abundance: -
CDR3aa: CASSRTSLETQYF; len: 13; j_gene: TRBJ2-5; v_gene: TRBV5-6; abundance: -
CDR3aa: CASRRTDRANTEAFF; len: 15; j_gene: TRBJ1-1; v_gene: TRBV2; abundance: -
CDR3aa: CASSLVRGGGNSPLHF; len: 16; j_gene: TRBJ1-6; v_gene: TRBV7-2; abundance: -
CDR3aa: CASSLGTTRNYGYTF; len: 15; j_gene: TRBJ1-2; v_gene: TRBV5-4; abundance: -
CDR3aa: CASSQAETNEKLFF; len: 14; j_gene: TRBJ1-4; v_gene: TRBV4-1; abundance: -
CDR3aa: CASSKGGWTGRETQYF; len: 16; j_gene: TRBJ2-5; v_gene: TRBV7-8; abundance: -
CDR3aa: CASSPRGTDYNEQFF; len: 15; j_gene: TRBJ2-1; v_gene: TRBV7-8; abundance: -
CDR3aa: CATSRDDFSYEQYF; len: 14; j_gene: TRBJ2-7; v_gene: TRBV15; abundance: -
CDR3aa: CASSQGTGGFGYTF; len: 14; j_gene: TRBJ1-2; v_gene: TRBV7-6; abundance: -
CDR3aa: CAAAAETNYGYTF; len: 13; j_gene: TRBJ1-2; v_gene: TRBV5-4; abundance: -
CDR3aa: CASSGWISGANVLTF; len: 15; j_gene: TRBJ2-6; v_gene: TRBV5-6; abundance: few
CDR3aa: CAITKTRGQGGLNTEAFF; len: 18; j_gene: TRBJ1-1; v_gene: TRBV2; abundance: -
CDR3aa: CATSSRSGKETQYF; len: 14; j_gene: TRBJ2-5; v_gene: TRBV15; abundance: -
CDR3aa: CASSNRAWDGYTF; len: 13; j_gene: TRBJ1-2; v_gene: TRBV19; abundance: -
CDR3aa: CSVEAGFPNYGYTF; len: 14; j_gene: TRBJ1-2; v_gene: TRBV29-1; abundance: -
CDR3aa: CSASLAYEQYF; len: 11; j_gene: TRBJ2-7; v_gene: TRBV20-1; abundance: -
CDR3aa: CASSRTGTTLHF; len: 12; j_gene: TRBJ1-6; v_gene: TRBV5-4; abundance: -
CDR3aa: CASSEPPGRMGSYNSPLHF; len: 19; j_gene: TRBJ1-6; v_gene: TRBV10-2; abundance: -
CDR3aa: CASSSNNQPQHF; len: 12; j_gene: TRBJ1-5; v_gene: TRBV7-2; abundance: -
CDR3aa: CASSRGSPLTYYGYTF; len: 16; j_gene: TRBJ1-2; v_gene: TRBV19; abundance: -